Listed below are T cell receptor beta chains from one sample, sequenced in a study of cytomegalovirus exposure and HLA in healthy donors. TCRdb's copy holds only in-frame clones and misses some; the assay was immunoSEQ multiplex PCR. Of under 200,000 clones listed, roughly nine tenths were seen once; the top ten hold 5.5% to 6%. The sequenced sample consisted of PBMCs. The receptor set was obtained from a woman under 40 in good health and CMV-seronegative. Each CDR3 is given with its conserved first and last residue. A D gene is named only where the DNA matches it firmly. Clone size, where shown, is once, few, many, or a class for clones that have expanded.

v_gene	j_gene	d_gene	len	abundance	CDR3nt	CDR3aa
TRBV28	TRBJ2-7	TRBD1	16	NA	TGTGCCAGCAGAAAAGAAGCGACAGGGGGCTCCTACGAGCAGTACTTC	CASRKEATGGSYEQYF
TRBV29-1	TRBJ1-2	NA	13	few	TGCAGCGTTGAGGAGTGGGCTAGCTATGGCTACACCTTC	CSVEEWASYGYTF
TRBV11-3	TRBJ2-2	NA	15	NA	TGTGCCAGCAGCCCCGGCGGGGCGAACACCGGGGAGCTGTTTTTT	CASSPGGANTGELFF
TRBV18	TRBJ2-5	NA	13	once	TGTGCCAGCTCAAGCGGATACCAAGAGACCCAGTACTTC	CASSSGYQETQYF
TRBV6-6	TRBJ2-7	NA	13	NA	TGTGCCAGCAAAAGGGTATTCTCCTACGAGCAGTACTTC	CASKRVFSYEQYF
TRBV2	TRBJ2-7	TRBD2	14	NA	TGTGCCAGCAGCCTAACTCGGGGGGTCTACGAGCAGTACTTC	CASSLTRGVYEQYF
TRBV15	TRBJ1-4	TRBD1	16	NA	TGTGCCACCAGCAGAGAAATAGACAGGGTAGGCGAAAAACTGTTTTTT	CATSREIDRVGEKLFF
TRBV5-6	TRBJ2-7	NA	15	NA	TGTGCCAGCAGCTTAAGATTCAGGGCAGGGAACGAGCAGTACTTC	CASSLRFRAGNEQYF
TRBV2	TRBJ1-1	NA	13	NA	TGTGCCAGCCGACTGGAAGTGAACACTGAAGCTTTCTTT	CASRLEVNTEAFF
TRBV11-2	TRBJ1-6	TRBD1	16	NA	TGTGCCAGCAGCATTAAGACAGGGGGCAGTGGGTCACCCCTCCACTTT	CASSIKTGGSGSPLHF
TRBV4-3	TRBJ2-7	TRBD1	14	NA	TGCGCCAGCGCCCTGGGACAGGGATCCTACGAGCAGTACTTC	CASALGQGSYEQYF
TRBV5-1	TRBJ2-6	NA	15	NA	TGCGCCAGCAGCTCAACAGGGACTGGGGCCAACGTCCTGACTTTC	CASSSTGTGANVLTF
TRBV9	TRBJ1-1	NA	10	NA	TGTGCCAGCAGCAAAGCTGAAGCTTTCTTT	CASSKAEAFF
TRBV11-2	TRBJ2-7	NA	14	NA	TGTGCCAGCAGCGCCCAGGACGTCTCCTACGAGCAGTACTTC	CASSAQDVSYEQYF
TRBV28	TRBJ1-4	NA	13	NA	TGTGCCAGCAGTTTATCCATTAATGAAAAACTGTTTTTT	CASSLSINEKLFF
TRBV5-4	TRBJ1-4	NA	14	NA	TGTGCCAGCAGCTTTGTCCCCGGGGTTGAAAAACTGTTTTTT	CASSFVPGVEKLFF
TRBV30	TRBJ2-5	NA	11	once	TGTGCCTGGAGTGTGGAAGAGACCCAGTACTTC	CAWSVEETQYF
TRBV11-3	TRBJ2-1	NA	13	NA	TGTGCCAGCAGCTTGGACAGTCACAATGAGCAGTTCTTC	CASSLDSHNEQFF
TRBV7-3	TRBJ2-7	TRBD1	16	NA	TGTGCCAGCAGAAAAACCGGGACAGGGAGCTCCTACGAGCAGTACTTC	CASRKTGTGSSYEQYF
TRBV4-1	TRBJ2-5	NA	16	NA	TGCGCCAGCAGCCCACTTTTTGGGGGAAGGGAGGAGACCCAGTACTTC	CASSPLFGGREETQYF
TRBV5-1	TRBJ1-1	TRBD1	13	NA	TGCGCCAGCAGAGACAGGGGTTCCACTGAAGCTTTCTTT	CASRDRGSTEAFF
TRBV4-2	TRBJ2-1	TRBD2	15	NA	TGTGCCAGCAGCGGGAAGACTAGCGGGACTCTTGAGCAGTTCTTC	CASSGKTSGTLEQFF
TRBV7-9	TRBJ1-2	TRBD1	16	NA	TGTGCCAGCAGCGTACCGTTGGGGACAGGCCCCGGAGGCTACACCTTC	CASSVPLGTGPGGYTF
TRBV29-1	TRBJ1-2	NA	13	NA	TGCAGCGTTGGAGAAAATAGATCTCGGGGCTACACCTTC	CSVGENRSRGYTF
TRBV7-9	TRBJ1-2	NA	13	NA	TGTGCCAGCAGCTCAGGGGCGGGGTATGGCTACACCTTC	CASSSGAGYGYTF
TRBV28	TRBJ1-2	NA	13	NA	TGTGCCAGCAGTCCTCTCGGGTACGATGGCTACACCTTC	CASSPLGYDGYTF
TRBV18	TRBJ1-1	NA	14	NA	TGTGCCAGCTCACCACGGTCCGGAGACACTGAAGCTTTCTTT	CASSPRSGDTEAFF
TRBV9	TRBJ2-1	TRBD2	16	NA	TGTGCCAGCAGCCGCCGGGAAGTAGCGGGGTTCAATGAGCAGTTCTTC	CASSRREVAGFNEQFF
TRBV9	TRBJ2-2	NA	14	NA	TGTGCCAGCAGCGTAGCTCGGGGTTCCGGGGAGCTGTTTTTT	CASSVARGSGELFF
TRBV13	TRBJ2-7	NA	15	NA	TGTGCCAGCAGCACAGGGTCCCGGAGCTCCTACGAGCAGTACTTC	CASSTGSRSSYEQYF
TRBV6-5	TRBJ2-3	NA	14	NA	TGTGCCAGCAGTTACTCCGGAGGTGCAGATACGCAGTATTTT	CASSYSGGADTQYF
TRBV30	TRBJ2-3	NA	14	NA	TGTGCCTGGAGTGTAGGGCTTTCCACAGATACGCAGTATTTT	CAWSVGLSTDTQYF
TRBV7-2	TRBJ1-6	TRBD1	15	NA	TGTGCCAGCAGCTTGAACAGGGGAGAAAATTCACCCCTCCACTTT	CASSLNRGENSPLHF
TRBV29-1	TRBJ2-5	TRBD2	13	NA	TGCAGCGTTGAGGTAGCGGGGCAAGAGACCCAGTACTTC	CSVEVAGQETQYF
TRBV6-5	TRBJ2-3	NA	16	NA	TGTGCCAGCAGTTACCGTACCGGGTGGGGCACAGATACGCAGTATTTT	CASSYRTGWGTDTQYF
TRBV5-1	TRBJ2-2	NA	13	NA	TGCGCCAGCAGCTTTCAGGGAGCCGGGGAGCTGTTTTTT	CASSFQGAGELFF
TRBV7-2	TRBJ2-2	TRBD2	17	NA	TGTGCCAGCAGCTTAGGGTCAGCGGGAGGGCCCATCGGGGAGCTGTTTTTT	CASSLGSAGGPIGELFF
TRBV11-2	TRBJ2-7	TRBD1	14	NA	TGTGCCAGCAGCGGAGGACAGGGTCCCTACGAGCAGTACTTC	CASSGGQGPYEQYF
TRBV5-1	TRBJ1-1	NA	15	NA	TGCGCCAGCAGCTTGGAAGAGGGGCTGAACACTGAAGCTTTCTTT	CASSLEEGLNTEAFF
TRBV4-3	TRBJ2-7	NA	11	NA	TGCGCCAGCAGCCCCCCCTACGAGCAGTACTTC	CASSPPYEQYF
TRBV28	TRBJ2-7	NA	15	NA	TGTGCCAGCAGTTTATTAACTAGTGGAAGCTACGAGCAGTACTTC	CASSLLTSGSYEQYF
TRBV27	TRBJ2-2	NA	11	NA	TGTGCCAGCACGTTCGCCGGGGAGCTGTTTTTT	CASTFAGELFF
TRBV7-2	TRBJ2-5	NA	13	once	TGTGCCAGCAGCCTGCTGGGCCTGGAGACCCAGTACTTC	CASSLLGLETQYF